Each of the 18 T cell receptor beta chains below was sequenced from the same sample in a study of T cells in Graves' hyperthyroidism and ophthalmopathy. The source material, RNA transcripts, was used to amplify TCR beta CDR3 regions. The HTBI primer set was used in a first-round RT-PCR of the TCR CDR3. Each CDR3 protein is one row after TCRdb ran MiXCR on the multiplex PCR reads. In the table there are roughly 530,000 distinct CDR3 sequences, more than 15% of which are singletons. The sequencing input was blood. The receptor source for this set is a woman younger than 30 with Graves' ophthalmopathy.

This clonotype was seen at least ten times. This sequence joins TRBV18 and TRBJ1-2, with D unclear. The CDR3 consists of 14 residues. CDR1 and CDR2 from the germline V gene are KGHSH and LQKENI. V was clipped by 2 bases and J by 6 bases, with 13 bases between them. DNA of the CDR3: TGTGCCAGCTCACCATCGGAAGGGATGGATGGCTACACCTTC. It codes for CASSPSEGMDGYTF.

This clonotype was found many times. The gene calls are TRBV28 and TRBJ2-7; 9 bases fit TRBD1. The V gene end was trimmed by 2 bases and the J gene end by 4 bases; junction bases not matched to a gene: 6. This CDR3 contains 15 residues. Germline CDR1 MDHEN, CDR2 SYDVKM. CDR3 residues: CASSLLGTGLYEQYF. The CDR3 DNA reads TGTGCCAGCAGTTTACTGGGGACAGGGTTGTACGAGCAGTACTTC.

In this sample, this clonotype turned up many times. J is TRBJ2-7 and V is TRBV28; the D is unclear. Germline V gene data show CDR1 as MDHEN and CDR2 as SYDVKM. V was trimmed by 2 bases and J by 6 bases, leaving 5 bases between them. There are 11 residues in the CDR3. The CDR3 DNA is TGTGCCAGCAGTTTACCGGGCGAGCAGTACTTC. Its translation: CASSLPGEQYF.

This clonotype was counted ten times or more. The chain carries TRBV6-6 and TRBJ2-7; either TRBD1 or TRBD2 may fit D (5 bases each). Trimming pared 2 bases from V and 2 bases from J, leaving 10 bases between. Germline CDR1 MNHNY, CDR2 SVGAGI (reference sequence). The CDR3 has 14 residues. CDR3 sequence reads: CASSYGLGAYEQYF. The DNA for the CDR3 is TGTGCCAGCAGTTACGGCCTGGGGGCCTACGAGCAGTACTTC.

This clonotype appeared once. This chain joins TRBV19 and TRBJ2-5; tentatively, D is TRBD1 or TRBD2 (5 bases each). The V gene's germline CDR1 is LNHDA and CDR2 SQIVND (reference sequence). This CDR3 spans 15 amino acids. Deletions cut 3 bases from V and 7 bases from J, with 18 bases between. CDR3 in DNA: TGTGCCAGTAGTATTGGGACCTCCGGTCGGGGGACCCAGTACTTC. Translating gives CASSIGTSGRGTQYF.

The chain combines TRBV9 with TRBJ2-7, with 11 nucleotides matching TRBD2. CDR3 length: 15 residues. After removal of 0 bases from V and 4 bases from J, the junction contained 3 bases not matched to a gene. Germline-derived CDR1 and CDR2 are SGDLS and YYNGEE. CDR3 nucleotides: TGTGCCAGCAGCGTAGCGACTAGCGGGATGTACGAGCAGTACTTC. Protein sequence: CASSVATSGMYEQYF.

This clonotype was observed at least ten times. The rearrangement links TRBV18 to TRBJ2-1, with D perhaps TRBD1 or TRBD2 (5 bases each). The CDR3 is 14 residues long. V was pared by 2 bases and J by 7 bases, with 12 bases between. The germline V gene encodes CDR1 KGHSH and CDR2 LQKENI. The CDR3 spells CASSPLARENEQFF. The DNA of the CDR3 is TGTGCCAGCTCACCATTGGCCAGGGAGAATGAGCAGTTCTTC.

This clonotype has a count of ten or more. The chain recombines TRBV28 with TRBJ1-5; D is perhaps TRBD1 (5 bases). CDR1 is MDHEN, CDR2 SYDVKM, per germline. This CDR3 is built from 14 residues. Trimming pared 11 bases from V and 3 bases from J, leaving 17 bases between. The CDR3 here is CAAQASGPNQPQHF. CDR3 nucleotides: TGTGCCGCACAGGCGTCGGGCCCCAATCAGCCCCAGCATTTT.

This clonotype was seen at least ten times. The chain combines TRBV30 with TRBJ2-7; TRBD1 matches 8 bases. Germline CDR1 is GTSNPN and CDR2 is SVGIG (reference sequence). J gave up 4 bases and V 3 bases, and 2 bases lay outside the gene matches. The CDR3 totals 12 residues. The DNA of the CDR3 is TGTGCCTGGAGGGGGACAGGTTACGAGCAGTACTTC. Its protein is CAWRGTGYEQYF.

This clonotype was seen ten or more times. This chain connects TRBV18 to TRBJ2-7, with unresolved D. Germline assignment: CDR1 KGHSH and CDR2 LQKENI. Between the trimmed V and J ends, which lost 0 bases and 3 bases, there was a span of 6 bases. CDR3 length: 13 amino acids. CDR3 in amino acids: CASSPPILYEQYF. The CDR3 nucleotides read TGTGCCAGCTCACCACCTATCCTCTACGAGCAGTACTTC.

A few counts support this clonotype. In DNA, the CDR3 is TGTGCCAGCAGTTTAGCGGCAGCTGGAAACACCATATATTTT. The encoded protein is CASSLAAAGNTIYF. This chain joins TRBV12-3 or TRBV12-4 and TRBJ1-3; D call uncertain. The CDR3 contains 14 residues. V was pared by 0 bases and J by 2 bases, with 5 bases between.

This sequence joins TRBV11-2 and TRBJ2-2; 8 positions match TRBD2. Germline V CDR1 and CDR2: SGHAT, FQNNGV. J gave up 1 base and V 5 bases, and 12 bases lay outside the gene matches. CDR3 length equals 18 residues. The CDR3 nucleotides are TGTGCCAGCAGCCGTACCGGGAGGGGCTCGTTGAACACCGGGGAGCTGTTTTTT. This translates into CASSRTGRGSLNTGELFF.

The table lists this clonotype with a few counts. The chain employs TRBV14 and TRBJ2-3; 9 bases map to TRBD1. The CDR3 spans 17 residues. V lost 0 bases to trimming and J lost 0 bases; unmatched junction nucleotides: 4. The germline V gene has CDR1 SGHDN and CDR2 FVKESK. The CDR3 loop reads CASSQETGGISTDTQYF. The CDR3 DNA follows: TGTGCCAGCAGCCAAGAAACAGGGGGCATAAGCACAGATACGCAGTATTTT.

The V and J genes are TRBV19 and TRBJ2-2; 7 bases line up with TRBD1. With V trimmed by 8 bases and J by 0 bases, 6 bases remained unmatched. The CDR3 has 15 amino acids. CDR1 and CDR2 from the germline V gene are LNHDA and SQIVND (reference sequence). The CDR3 nucleotides read TGTGCCAGTGGTCCCGGGACAGCGAACACCGGGGAGCTGTTTTTT. Its protein is CASGPGTANTGELFF.

Concerning this clonotype: One junction end does not reproduce the germline sequence, and a read error may be involved. CDR3 sequence (DNA): TGTGCCGGCAGCCAAACAGGGGCCCCCGAGCAGTTCTTC. Its translation is CAGSQTGAPEQFF. The chain carries TRBV3-1 and TRBJ2-1, with 7 bases matching TRBD1. Germline CDR1 and CDR2: LGHDT and YNNKEL (reference sequence). CDR3 size: 13 residues.

This clonotype was observed a single time. This chain joins TRBV19 and TRBJ2-3, with D hard to call. The CDR3 consists of 16 residues. V gave up 1 base and J gave up 2 bases, with 13 bases separating them. CDR1 and CDR2 from the germline V gene are LNHDA and SQIVND (reference sequence). The CDR3 DNA is TGTGCCAGTAGTATAGGGCCACTTGTCCCCACAGATACGCAGTATTTT. This translates into CASSIGPLVPTDTQYF. The variable domain in full, completed from reference TRBV19 and TRBJ2-3, reads DGGITQSPKYLFRKEGQNVTLSCEQNLNHDAMYWYRQDPGQGLRLIYYSQIVNDFQKGDIAEGYSVSREKKESFPLTVTSAQKNPTAFYLCASSIGPLVPTDTQYFGPGTRLTVL.

This clonotype was found many times. This chain connects TRBV27 to TRBJ1-5, with a weak D call TRBD1 (5 bases). V was trimmed by 4 bases and J by 9 bases, leaving 16 bases between them. Germline loops: CDR1 MNHEY, CDR2 SMNVEV (reference sequence). The CDR3 covers 14 residues. The CDR3 protein is CASSSGLPNRPQHF. The CDR3 nucleotides read TGTGCCAGCAGTTCGGGACTGCCGAATAGGCCCCAGCATTTT.

This clonotype was detected ten times or more. This rearrangement joins TRBV28 to TRBJ2-7; a possible D gene is TRBD1 (5 bases). This CDR3 has 12 residues. The V end lost 10 bases, the J end lost 9 bases, and 19 bases lay between the germline ends. Germline V gene lookup returns CDR1 MDHEN and CDR2 SYDVKM. Here the CDR3 reads CAINERGSRQYF. The CDR3 DNA reads TGTGCCATCAACGAAAGGGGAAGTAGGCAGTACTTC.